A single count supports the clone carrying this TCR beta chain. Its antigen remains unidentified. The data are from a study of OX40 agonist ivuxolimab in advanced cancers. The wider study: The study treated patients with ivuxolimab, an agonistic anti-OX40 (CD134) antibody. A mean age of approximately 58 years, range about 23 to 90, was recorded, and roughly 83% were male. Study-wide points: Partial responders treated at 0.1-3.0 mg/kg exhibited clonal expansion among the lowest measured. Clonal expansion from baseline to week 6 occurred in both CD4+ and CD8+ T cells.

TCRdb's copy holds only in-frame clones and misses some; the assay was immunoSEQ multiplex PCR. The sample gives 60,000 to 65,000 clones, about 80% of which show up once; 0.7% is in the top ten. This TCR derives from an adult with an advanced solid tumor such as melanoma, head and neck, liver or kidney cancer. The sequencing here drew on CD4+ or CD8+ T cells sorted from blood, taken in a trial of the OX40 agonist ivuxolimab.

The CDR3 sequence: CASRQGMNHNQPQHF. The CDR3 region has the DNA TGTGCCAGCAGACAGGGCATGAACCACAATCAGCCCCAGCATTTT. This sequence joins TRBV6-1 and TRBJ1-5; the D gene is possibly TRBD1 (6 bases). V lost 6 bases and J lost 3, with 15 bases in between. This CDR3 comprises 15 residues. Germline CDR1 is MNHNS and CDR2 is SASEGT.